Following are 12 T cell receptor beta chains from one sample sequenced in a study of cytomegalovirus exposure and HLA in healthy donors. 60 Vbeta and 13 Jbeta primers were used in PCR. Sequenced by immunoSEQ multiplex PCR; TCRdb stores in-frame clones only, minus some. The top ten clones hold 7% of a sample with roughly 160,000 clones, approximately 80% of them seen once. Source material: PBMCs. All receptors derive from a woman in her twenties or thirties in good health and CMV-seropositive.

The CDR3 sequence: CAWTRDSLSYNEQFF. In DNA form, the CDR3 reads TGTGCCTGGACGAGGGATTCCCTTTCCTACAATGAGCAGTTCTTC. V usage is TRBV30 and J usage is TRBJ2-1, with TRBD2 as a possible D gene (5 bases). V lost 4 bases, J lost 1 base, and 14 bases lay in between. Germline CDR1 GTSNPN, CDR2 SVGIG (reference sequence). The CDR3 loop spans 15 amino acids.

The chain couples TRBV15 to TRBJ1-4; 7 nucleotides line up with TRBD1. Germline CDR1 LNHNV, CDR2 YYDKDF (reference sequence). V shed 1 base and J 1 base; nucleotides not matched to a gene: 6. The CDR3 contains 17 residues. The CDR3 region is CATSRGFRDRTNEKLFF. For the CDR3, the DNA is TGTGCCACCAGCAGAGGATTCCGGGACAGAACTAATGAAAAACTGTTTTTT.

The chain couples TRBV11-2 to TRBJ2-2; the D is unclear. This CDR3 contains 12 residues. Germline CDR1 SGHAT, CDR2 FQNNGV. The V end lost 6 bases, the J end lost 3 bases, and 5 bases lay between the germline ends. The CDR3 nucleotides are TGTGCCAGCAGTCCTTACACCGGGGAGCTGTTTTTT. Protein product: CASSPYTGELFF.

The J gene is TRBJ2-7, the V gene TRBV5-1; a weak D match, TRBD2 (6 bases). The V gene's germline CDR1 is SGHRS and CDR2 YFSETQ. The length of the CDR3 is 16 residues. The V end lost 4 bases, the J end lost 3 bases, and 20 bases lay between the germline ends. The chain's CDR3 is CASSKEGQLAGYEQYF. CDR3 bases: TGCGCCAGCAGCAAGGAGGGCCAATTAGCAGGCTACGAGCAGTACTTC.

With respect to this clone: The junction departs from germline at one end; a sequencing error may be responsible. V is TRBV7-9 and J is TRBJ2-5; D perhaps matches TRBD2 (6 bases). CDR1 and CDR2 (germline): SEHNR, FQNEAQ (reference sequence). This CDR3 spans 15 amino acids. CDR3 sequence (DNA): TGTGCCAGCACCTTAGGCGGGGCGAAGGGAGAGACCCAGTACTTC. It codes for CASTLGGAKGETQYF.

This chain joins TRBV7-9 and TRBJ2-7; 7 bases line up with TRBD1. J lost 2 bases, V lost 6 bases, and 4 bases had no gene match. This CDR3 contains 13 residues. Per the germline V gene, CDR1 is SEHNR and CDR2 is FQNEAQ (reference sequence). CDR3 nucleotide sequence: TGTGCCAGCAGGCACGGGACAGCCTACGAGCAGTACTTC. Its protein product is CASRHGTAYEQYF.

The chain links TRBV7-8 to TRBJ2-3; D is possibly TRBD2 (7 bases). Germline V gene lookup returns CDR1 SGHVS and CDR2 FQNEAQ. The V end was cut by 2 bases, the J end by 4 bases, with 13 bases between. The CDR3 extends over 15 amino acids. The CDR3, as DNA: TGTGCCAGCAGCTTATTGGGGGGGGCAGCAGATACGCAGTATTTT. Protein: CASSLLGGAADTQYF.

This clone was observed a handful of times. The genes are TRBV7-8 and TRBJ2-1; D is possibly TRBD1 (7 bases). Germline V lookup: CDR1 SGHVS, CDR2 FQNEAQ. Trimming stripped 4 bases from V and 3 bases from J, with 19 bases between. CDR3 length: 17 amino acids. CDR3 sequence reads: CASSSGVAGGLYNEQFF. DNA for the CDR3: TGTGCCAGCAGCTCGGGAGTGGCAGGGGGTCTCTACAATGAGCAGTTCTTC. The full variable domain, completed using reference TRBV7-8 and TRBJ2-1, is GAGVSQSPRYKVAKRGQDVALRCDPISGHVSLFWYQQALGQGPEFLTYFQNEAQLDKSGLPSDRFFAERPEGSVSTLKIQRTQQEDSAVYLCASSSGVAGGLYNEQFFGPGTRLTVL.

Written as DNA, the CDR3 is TGTGCCAGCAGCTTGGGGACACCTAGCAATCAGCCCCAGCATTTT. Its protein product is CASSLGTPSNQPQHF. The chain is built from TRBV5-6 and TRBJ1-5; tentatively, D is TRBD1 (5 bases). There are 15 residues in the CDR3. The germline V gene has CDR1 SGHDT and CDR2 YYEEEE. V was pared by 0 bases and J by 0 bases, with 7 bases between.

This clone turned up a few times. This specimen includes other DNA sequences encoding the same CDR3. J is TRBJ2-1 and V is TRBV2, with TRBD2 matching over 12 bases. V trimming: 5 bases; J trimming: 3 bases; junction bases outside the gene matches: 2. Germline values: CDR1 SNHLY, CDR2 FYNNEI. This CDR3 has 15 amino acids. The chain's CDR3 is CASSQTSGGYNEQFF. Written as DNA, the CDR3 is TGTGCCAGCAGTCAGACTAGCGGGGGCTACAATGAGCAGTTCTTC.

Worth noting for this clone: In the same sample, other DNA sequences code for this CDR3. V usage is TRBV18 and J usage is TRBJ1-1; tentatively, D is TRBD1 (5 bases). CDR3 size: 13 residues. Germline CDR1 KGHSH, CDR2 LQKENI. V lost 4 bases and J lost 2, with 8 bases in between. The CDR3 region has the DNA TGTGCCAGCTCACTACAGGCTAACACTGAAGCTTTCTTT. Protein sequence: CASSLQANTEAFF.

The chain joins TRBV9 to TRBJ2-1, with a weak D call TRBD2 (7 bases). Trimming pared 1 base from V and 5 bases from J, leaving 10 bases between. CDR1 SGDLS and CDR2 YYNGEE come from the germline V gene. This CDR3 is 14 amino acids long. This chain's CDR3 is CASSVSGGNNEQFF. The CDR3 DNA reads TGTGCCAGCAGCGTATCGGGGGGCAACAATGAGCAGTTCTTC.